Listed below are T cell receptor beta chains from one sample, sequenced in a study of cytomegalovirus exposure and HLA in healthy donors. Measured with immunoSEQ multiplex PCR; TCRdb has only the in-frame clones, and not every one. In the table there are more than 100,000 clones, 64% of which are singletons. What was sequenced was PBMCs. The origin of the receptors is a woman aged 40 to 50 in good health and CMV-seronegative. Each CDR3 is given with its conserved first and last residue.

j_gene	v_gene	CDR3aa
TRBJ2-3	TRBV14	CASSQAGRRLTDTQYF
TRBJ1-5	TRBV6-5	CASSPGTAPLQPQHF
NA	TRBV6-5	CASSLGQGEQYF
TRBJ2-5	TRBV30	CAWTSTARGTQYF
TRBJ2-7	TRBV7-2	CASSLVGQGYEQYF
TRBJ1-6	TRBV6-5	CASRSTDRVSPLHF
TRBJ2-1	TRBV2	CASSEVGGQFF
TRBJ2-3	TRBV5-1	CASSGTLAGGADTQYF
TRBJ1-1	TRBV18	CASSPTVPTVMNTEAFF
TRBJ2-7	TRBV7-2	CASSRIGLVYEQYF
TRBJ2-6	TRBV5-1	CASSFLTQASGANVLTF
TRBJ1-5	TRBV2	CASSPGGRHQPQHF
TRBJ1-4	TRBV4-3	CASSQEAGEWNEKLFF
TRBJ2-4	TRBV10-3	CAISVDSPMGIQYF
TRBJ1-2	TRBV7-9	CASSFGTGLDGYTF
TRBJ2-2	TRBV5-1	CASSLSGLAAGELFF
TRBJ1-2	TRBV18	CASSPPPWDSDYGYTF
TRBJ2-5	TRBV29-1	CSVDGQGGQETQYF